The subject of this entry is one T cell receptor (beta chain). Only in-frame clones appear in the TCRdb table, and some are missing; sequencing was by immunoSEQ multiplex PCR. The sample carries about 97,000 clones, 87% recorded once. The data were taken from a study of blood T cell repertoires in COVID-19. About the research overall: Acute and convalescent COVID-19 samples came from the United States, Italy and Spain.

This CDR3 contains 17 residues. Germline CDR1 and CDR2: SGHTS and YDEGEE. After removal of 1 base from V and 0 bases from J, the junction contained 5 bases not matched to a gene. This receptor was obtained from a human donor in a cohort sampled during active COVID-19. The sample was peripheral blood. J is TRBJ2-1 and V is TRBV5-8; 9 bases are shared with TRBD2. In DNA form, the CDR3 reads TGTGCCAGCAGCTTGTTCGCGGGAGGGCGCTCCTACAATGAGCAGTTCTTC. Protein product: CASSLFAGGRSYNEQFF.